This T cell receptor beta chain was sequenced during a study of preoperative IRX-2 immunotherapy in early breast cancer. This clone was counted a single time. Described treatment: preoperative locoregional IRX-2 cytokine immunotherapy. Germline CDR1 is SGHNT and CDR2 is YENEEA. This CDR3 is 16 amino acids long. V trimming: 3 bases; J trimming: 1 base; junction bases outside the gene matches: 3. Profiled with immunoSEQ multiplex PCR; TCRdb holds only in-frame clones, not every one. Here the sample spans about 98,000 clones, roughly 90% being singletons. The chain carries TRBV11-3 and TRBJ2-3; 11 nucleotides match TRBD2. This TCR was sampled from a human donor with breast cancer. The sample in question was tumor tissue, obtained after IRX-2 immunotherapy. CDR3 sequence reads: CASSFVSGRGTDTQYF. As DNA, the CDR3 is TGTGCCAGCAGCTTCGTTAGCGGGAGGGGCACAGATACGCAGTATTTT.